This T cell receptor (beta chain) emerged from a study of blood T cell repertoires in COVID-19. Study-level information: Italy, Spain and the United States were the sources of the convalescent and acute COVID-19 samples.

Those enrolled, adults aged roughly 18 to 90 years, came from about two dozen US areas. In the authors' methods: Quantification of nucleated cells was approximated via reference gene primer amplification. Sequencing was performed with immunoSEQ multiplex PCR; in TCRdb, only in-frame clones are kept and a portion is missing. D and trimming were read from the DNA, whereas the V and J calls and clone size are those reported in that table. The sample holds roughly 400,000 clones, approximately 87% seen once. The CDR3 is made up of 15 amino acids. V lost 6 bases and J lost 4, with 18 bases in between. Germline values: CDR1 SGHAT, CDR2 FQDESV (reference sequence).

Sequenced input: PBMCs or T cells enriched from blood (not recorded which). V is TRBV11-1 and J is TRBJ1-1; a weak D match, TRBD1 (6 bases). The sequence was collected from a woman between 45 and 65 years old who had recovered from COVID-19. CDR3 DNA: TGTGCCAGCAGGTTGGATAACAGGGCCGCCACTGAAGCTTTCTTT. It codes for CASRLDNRAATEAFF. The full variable domain, with the rest looked up from reference TRBV11-1 and TRBJ1-1, is EAEVAQSPRYKITEKSQAVAFWCDPISGHATLYWYRQILGQGPELLVQFQDESVVDDSQLPKDRFSAERLKGVDSTLKIQPAELGDSAMYLCASRLDNRAATEAFFGQGTRLTVV.